Listed below are T cell receptor beta chains from one sample, sequenced in a study of graft-versus-host responses after intestinal transplantation. Their recognized antigens are unknown. Data came from immunoSEQ multiplex PCR; TCRdb stores just in-frame clones and leaves some out. The sample lists around 100,000 clones; roughly 93% were seen once. Sequenced here: unstimulated CD8+ T cells sorted from spleen or lymph node cells, sampled before intestinal transplant. The receptors derive from a human donor who received an intestinal transplant. Each CDR3 is given without its conserved first and last residue. D genes are given only for firm matches.

TRBV5-5,.,ASSRGSGNQPQH
TRBV11-1,.,ASSLAPRNTGELF
TRBV5-1,.,ASSRTAVTDTQY
TRBV4-1,.,ASSQTGTSNEQY
TRBV4-1,TRBD1,ASSQERGTGYDEQF
TRBV7-7,TRBD2,ASSLSGGAETQY
TRBV15,.,ATSRTGGGETQY
TRBV7-9,.,ASSSEGSPNYGYT
TRBV27,.,ASSSPLSYEQY
TRBV7-9,.,ASSSMYNEQF
TRBV13,.,ASSPPGENSPLH
TRBV5-6,.,ASSPWGPGRVPTYGYT
TRBV4-2,.,ACRDGLTDTQY
TRBV7-6,.,ASSLGMGGLTEAF
TRBV4-1,.,ASSQDRDSNQPQH
TRBV2,TRBD2,ASMELAGKETQY